Each of the 30 T cell receptor beta chains below was sequenced from the same sample in a study of spatial heterogeneity in lung cancer. TCRdb re-derived calls from the 5' RACE reads in MiXCR, one entry per CDR3 protein. Of more than 80,000 distinct CDR3 sequences listed, about 12% were seen once; the top ten hold roughly two fifths. Time point meaning: sample taken at primary tumor resection. This specimen was PBMCs, taken at surgery. The receptors come from a male donor with early-stage non-small cell lung cancer.

The chain uses TRBV11-2 and TRBJ2-5, with TRBD2 identical over 12 bases. This CDR3 is built from 17 residues. Germline lookup yields CDR1 SGHAT and CDR2 FQNNGV. Losses at the gene ends were 2 bases for V and 5 bases for J; bases not matched to a gene: 9. The CDR3 loop reads CASSLSASGRARETQYF. The CDR3 bases are TGTGCCAGCAGCTTATCTGCTAGCGGGAGGGCCCGGGAGACCCAGTACTTC.

This clonotype was seen many times. This chain uses TRBV6-2 or TRBV6-3 with TRBJ1-2; tentative D call: TRBD1 (6 bases). There are 14 residues in the CDR3. V was pared by 7 bases and J by 4 bases, with 16 bases between. From germline, CDR1 is MNHEY and CDR2 SVGEGT. The CDR3 DNA reads as TGTGCCAGCAACTACGGCCAGGGGAGCTATGGCTACACCTTC. This sequence encodes CASNYGQGSYGYTF.

This clonotype has more than one count but fewer than ten. The chain joins TRBV7-9 to TRBJ2-1, with TRBD2 matching 10 bases. The CDR3 consists of 13 residues. Germline V gene data show CDR1 as SEHNR and CDR2 as FQNEAQ (reference sequence). V shed 10 bases and J 10 bases; nucleotides not matched to a gene: 10. CDR3 region: CATLAGGSGEQFF. The CDR3 nucleotides are TGTGCCACCTTAGCGGGAGGATCGGGGGAGCAGTTCTTC.

The chain links TRBV7-2 to TRBJ2-1; D gene unclear. The ends were cut back, 1 base at V and 4 bases at J, with 8 bases in the middle. Germline V gene lookup returns CDR1 SGHTA and CDR2 FQGNSA. The CDR3 runs to 14 residues. The CDR3 spells CASSLVGRYNEQFF. In nucleotides, the CDR3 is TGTGCCAGCAGCTTAGTTGGGCGGTACAATGAGCAGTTCTTC.

There are many counts of this clonotype. The chain has TRBV20-1 and TRBJ1-5; 7 nucleotides match TRBD1. Trimming at V came to 6 bases and at J to 5 bases, leaving 7 bases not matched to a gene. Germline lookup yields CDR1 DFQATT and CDR2 SNEGSKA (reference sequence). The CDR3 contains 13 residues. The CDR3, as DNA: TGCAGTGCCAGGGGACAGACGCATCAGCCCCAGCATTTT. Its protein product is CSARGQTHQPQHF.

This clonotype has more than one count but fewer than ten. The chain combines TRBV27 with TRBJ2-5; 7 nucleotides agree with TRBD1. Looked up from germline, CDR1 is MNHEY and CDR2 is SMNVEV (reference sequence). The CDR3 runs 13 residues. Losses at the gene ends were 8 bases for V and 2 bases for J; bases not matched to a gene: 5. CDR3: CASANRGQETQYF. As DNA, the CDR3 is TGTGCCAGCGCCAACAGGGGACAAGAGACCCAGTACTTC.

This clonotype was counted ten times or more. The CDR3 DNA reads TGCGCCAGCAGCTTGCTTGGCGGGGGGGCCATGGAGACCCAGTACTTC. Amino acid sequence: CASSLLGGGAMETQYF. The chain uses TRBV5-1 and TRBJ2-5; 9 nucleotides line up with TRBD2. After removal of 1 base from V and 5 bases from J, the junction contained 9 bases not matched to a gene. CDR1 is SGHRS and CDR2 is YFSETQ in the germline V gene. This CDR3 has 16 amino acids. The variable domain in full, completed from reference TRBV5-1 and TRBJ2-5, reads KAGVTQTPRYLIKTRGQQVTLSCSPISGHRSVSWYQQTPGQGLQFLFEYFSETQRNKGNFPGRFSGRQFSNSRSEMNVSTLELGDSALYLCASSLLGGGAMETQYFGPGTRLLVL.

This clonotype has at least ten counts. The V call is TRBV20-1, the J call TRBJ2-5; either TRBD1 or TRBD2 may supply D (5 bases each). V was shortened by 3 bases and J by 1 base, with 6 bases between the two germline ends. Looked up from germline, CDR1 is DFQATT and CDR2 is SNEGSKA (reference sequence). CDR3 length: 12 residues. The CDR3 DNA follows: TGCAGTGCTAGCGGGACCCAAGAGACCCAGTACTTC. This gives the protein CSASGTQETQYF.

The J gene is TRBJ1-1, the V gene TRBV4-2; no definite D call. This CDR3 has 14 residues. V lost 0 bases and J 7 bases, leaving 12 bases between the germline ends. Germline values: CDR1 LGHNA, CDR2 YNFKEQ. The CDR3 region has the DNA TGTGCCAGCAGCCAAGATCCTGGGGATGGTGAAGCTTTCTTT. It encodes CASSQDPGDGEAFF.

The J gene is TRBJ2-3, the V gene TRBV7-9; 9 bases agree with TRBD1. With 4 bases clipped from V and 4 bases from J, the junction kept 3 bases outside the gene matches. Germline V gene lookup returns CDR1 SEHNR and CDR2 FQNEAQ (reference sequence). The CDR3 totals 14 residues. The chain's CDR3 is CASSYRGQADTQYF. CDR3 bases: TGTGCCAGCAGCTACAGGGGGCAGGCAGATACGCAGTATTTT. The full variable domain, completed using reference TRBV7-9 and TRBJ2-3, is DTGVSQNPRHKITKRGQNVTFRCDPISEHNRLYWYRQTLGQGPEFLTYFQNEAQLEKSRLLSDRFSAERPKGSFSTLEIQRTEQGDSAMYLCASSYRGQADTQYFGPGTRLTVL.

J is TRBJ1-3 and V is TRBV5-1; D unresolved. This CDR3 is 15 amino acids long. Trimming shortened V by 0 bases and J by 0 bases, and 7 bases separated the two germline ends. Germline lookup yields CDR1 SGHRS and CDR2 YFSETQ. In DNA, the CDR3 is TGCGCCAGCAGCTTGGACGGACGCTCTGGAAACACCATATATTTT. The encoded protein is CASSLDGRSGNTIYF. The full variable domain, its missing parts supplied by reference TRBV5-1 and TRBJ1-3, is KAGVTQTPRYLIKTRGQQVTLSCSPISGHRSVSWYQQTPGQGLQFLFEYFSETQRNKGNFPGRFSGRQFSNSRSEMNVSTLELGDSALYLCASSLDGRSGNTIYFGEGSWLTVV.

A few counts support this clonotype. The rearrangement links TRBV5-1 to TRBJ2-5; D is possibly TRBD1 (5 bases). Germline loops: CDR1 SGHRS, CDR2 YFSETQ. Trimming pared 4 bases from V and 5 bases from J, leaving 18 bases between. The CDR3 consists of 15 residues. CDR3 loop: CASSPSLGALETQYF. The DNA of the CDR3 is TGCGCCAGCAGCCCATCACTTGGGGCCTTGGAGACCCAGTACTTC.

This clonotype turned up a few times. The chain links TRBV6-5 to TRBJ2-5; 13 nucleotides align to TRBD2. The V segment lost 0 bases and the J segment 3 bases; nucleotides outside the gene matches: 7. The CDR3 totals 18 residues. CDR1 and CDR2 from the germline V gene are MNHEY and SVGAGI. The CDR3 coding sequence is TGTGCCAGCAGTTACTCTGCCCCGGGACTAGCGGGGAAAGAGACCCAGTACTTC. It is translated as CASSYSAPGLAGKETQYF.

This clonotype was picked up a small number of times. The V and J genes are TRBV12-3 or TRBV12-4 and TRBJ2-5; 10 positions match TRBD1. Trimming removed 5 bases from V and 2 bases from J; junction bases left unmatched: 5. The CDR3 contains 15 residues. CDR3: CASSSRDRGQETQYF. The CDR3 DNA reads TGTGCCAGCAGTAGCCGGGACAGGGGACAAGAGACCCAGTACTTC.

The chain links TRBV9 to TRBJ1-2; no firm D call. V was cut by 4 bases and J by 0 bases, with 10 bases left in between. This CDR3 is built from 14 residues. The germline V gene has CDR1 SGDLS and CDR2 YYNGEE. The CDR3 bases are TGTGCCAGCAGCCCTGGACCCGCTAACTATGGCTACACCTTC. Translating gives CASSPGPANYGYTF. Together with reference TRBV9 and TRBJ1-2, the CDR3 gives the full variable domain: DSGVTQTPKHLITATGQRVTLRCSPRSGDLSVYWYQQSLDQGLQFLIQYYNGEERAKGNILERFSAQQFPDLHSELNLSSLELGDSALYFCASSPGPANYGYTFGSGTRLTVV.

The V and J genes are TRBV5-1 and TRBJ2-3; 7 nucleotides line up with TRBD1. Germline V lookup: CDR1 SGHRS, CDR2 YFSETQ. This CDR3 has 14 residues. Trimming removed 4 bases from V and 6 bases from J; junction bases left unmatched: 8. CDR3 in amino acids: CASSPGQAGDTQYF. As DNA, the CDR3 is TGCGCCAGCAGCCCTGGACAGGCCGGGGATACGCAGTATTTT.

The chain uses TRBV3-1 and TRBJ2-1; D possibly uses TRBD1 or TRBD2 (7 bases each). In germline, CDR1 is LGHDT, CDR2 YNNKEL (reference sequence). Between the trimmed V and J ends, which lost 4 bases and 4 bases, there was a span of 20 bases. The CDR3 runs 17 residues. The CDR3 here is CASSPISTRGGYNEQFF. Written as DNA, the CDR3 is TGTGCCAGCAGCCCTATTAGTACCAGGGGGGGGTACAATGAGCAGTTCTTC.

This chain connects TRBV12-3 or TRBV12-4 to TRBJ1-1; TRBD1 aligns across 10 bases. V was clipped by 6 bases and J by 6 bases; unmatched bases: 7. The CDR3 spans 14 residues. The CDR3 coding sequence is TGTGCCAGCAGCCCGGGACAGGGGTTACCTGAAGCTTTCTTT. Its protein is CASSPGQGLPEAFF.

This clonotype was seen at least ten times. This chain joins TRBV6-5 and TRBJ2-1; 11 bases agree with TRBD2. CDR3 length: 16 amino acids. Germline trimming cut 5 bases from V and 7 bases from J; bases unmatched to any gene: 10. Germline values: CDR1 MNHEY, CDR2 SVGAGI. This chain's CDR3 is CASSGTGTSGLNEQFF. The DNA of the CDR3 is TGTGCCAGCAGTGGGACCGGGACTAGCGGACTTAATGAGCAGTTCTTC.

This clonotype has ten or more counts. The chain links TRBV20-1 to TRBJ2-7; 14 bases fit TRBD2. CDR1 DFQATT and CDR2 SNEGSKA come from the germline V gene (reference sequence). The junction had 10 bases not matched to a gene; V was cut back by 5 bases and J by 4 bases. CDR3 size: 16 residues. This CDR3 is CSAPRWGLAGEYEQYF. The CDR3 DNA is TGCAGTGCTCCTAGATGGGGACTAGCGGGGGAATACGAGCAGTACTTC.

The chain combines TRBV6-2 or TRBV6-3 with TRBJ2-1; 8 nucleotides agree with TRBD2. Germline assignment: CDR1 MNHEY and CDR2 SVGEGT. With 6 bases clipped from V and 7 bases from J, the junction kept 8 bases outside the gene matches. This CDR3 region has 14 residues. CDR3 sequence: CASRTGTRGNEQFF. In DNA form, the CDR3 reads TGTGCCAGCAGAACAGGGACTAGGGGGAATGAGCAGTTCTTC.

This clonotype came up many times. The V and J genes are TRBV23-1 and TRBJ2-5; TRBD1 matches at 9 bases. TRBV23-1 falls under the ORF class, with uncertain function. The CDR3 covers 17 residues. J lost 4 bases, V lost 6 bases, and 15 bases had no gene match. CDR3 DNA sequence: TGCGCCAGCAGGAACCGGGACAGGGCGTGGGTGAGAGAGACCCAGTACTTC. Its protein is CASRNRDRAWVRETQYF.

The chain has TRBV12-3 or TRBV12-4 and TRBJ1-3, with D tentatively TRBD1 (5 bases). The CDR3 runs to 15 residues. Trimming pared 3 bases from V and 8 bases from J, leaving 17 bases between. CDR3: CASSFLAGNDHTIYF. The CDR3 DNA sequence: TGTGCCAGCAGTTTTTTAGCAGGGAATGATCACACCATATATTTT.

This clonotype showed up just a few times. V is TRBV30 and J is TRBJ2-3; 13 bases match TRBD2. Germline loops: CDR1 GTSNPN, CDR2 SVGIG (reference sequence). The CDR3 spans 14 residues. V lost 5 bases and J lost 3; bases outside the gene matches: 2. The CDR3 protein is CAWGLAGETDTQYF. In DNA form, the CDR3 reads TGTGCCTGGGGACTAGCGGGGGAGACAGATACGCAGTATTTT.

The V call is TRBV28, the J call TRBJ2-1; D ambiguous. This CDR3 is built from 13 residues. Germline V gives CDR1 MDHEN, CDR2 SYDVKM. Deletions cut 7 bases from V and 2 bases from J, with 9 bases between. The CDR3 loop is CASTLGTYNEQFF. The DNA of the CDR3 is TGTGCCAGCACCCTTGGGACCTACAATGAGCAGTTCTTC.

In this sample, this clonotype turned up a few times. J is TRBJ2-4 and V is TRBV9, with 9 positions matching TRBD1. Germline V gene sequence: CDR1 SGDLS, CDR2 YYNGEE. Trimming took 0 bases from V and 7 from J; bases not matched to a gene: 8. The CDR3 runs 16 residues. In DNA form, the CDR3 reads TGTGCCAGCAGCGTAGGAACAGGGACAGGGCGTAACATTCAGTACTTC. Its translation is CASSVGTGTGRNIQYF.

Many counts were recorded for this clonotype. V is TRBV12-3 or TRBV12-4 and J is TRBJ2-2; weak D call: TRBD1 (6 bases). This CDR3 spans 13 amino acids. The ends were cut back, 10 bases at V and 2 bases at J, with 11 bases in the middle. DNA for the CDR3: TGTGCCACTATGGACAGAAACACCGGGGAGCTGTTTTTT. Amino acids: CATMDRNTGELFF.

This clonotype has ten or more counts. The chain is built from TRBV10-3 and TRBJ2-5; D remains unclear. V lost 7 bases and J 0 bases, leaving 9 bases between the germline ends. Looked up from germline, CDR1 is ENHRY and CDR2 is SYGVKD. The CDR3 is 13 amino acids. This chain's CDR3 is CAIKGQDQETQYF. CDR3 bases: TGTGCCATCAAAGGGCAGGACCAAGAGACCCAGTACTTC.

This chain connects TRBV20-1 to TRBJ1-1, with D uncertain. The CDR3 is 14 residues long. Germline CDR1 reads DFQATT; CDR2 reads SNEGSKA (reference sequence). V was trimmed by 0 bases and J by 4 bases, leaving 12 bases between them. CDR3 nucleotide sequence: TGCAGTGCTAGAGATCCGGGGAGGAGCACTGAAGCTTTCTTT. It yields the protein CSARDPGRSTEAFF.

The chain combines TRBV11-2 with TRBJ1-2, with D hard to call. The CDR3 is 14 residues long. V lost 5 bases and J 4 bases, leaving 14 bases between the germline ends. Germline values: CDR1 SGHAT, CDR2 FQNNGV. The CDR3 DNA reads as TGTGCCAGCAGCCCGGGCGGGTCTACCTATGGCTACACCTTC. This sequence encodes CASSPGGSTYGYTF.